Given below is one TCR beta chain in context. Its specificity is unknown. This record belongs to a study of blood T cells in healthy people across ages. Primed by a sample-barcoded 5' primer and a J-beta primer mix, a second PCR proceeded for 7 to 11 cycles. TCRdb recomputed calls from the 5' RACE reads with MiXCR, one row per CDR3 protein. This repertoire shows about 1.8 million distinct CDR3 sequences, 49% found once; its top ten account for around 2.1%. Findings and caveats of the study: Estimates of total diversity, which came from one million sequenced T cells, were considered to be underestimates.

CDR1 is MNHNS and CDR2 is SASEGT in the germline V gene. The CDR3 loop spans 18 amino acids. J lost 2 bases, V lost 6 bases, and 9 bases had no gene match. The sample comprised blood. The chain couples TRBV6-1 to TRBJ2-4, with 14 bases that match TRBD2. This sequence was found in a woman aged 40 to 49 in good health. For the CDR3, the DNA is TGTGCCAGCAGAGAAAGACTAGCGGGAGGGGGGACCAAAAACATTCAGTACTTC. This codes for CASRERLAGGGTKNIQYF.